This TCR beta chain stems from a study of cytomegalovirus exposure and HLA in healthy donors. Whole-study findings and limits: The study assumed roughly uniform donor sequencing depth for presence/absence analyses.

PCR involved 60 Vbeta and 13 Jbeta primers. TCRdb's table, derived via immunoSEQ multiplex PCR, lists solely in-frame clones and lacks some. This repertoire shows 60,000 to 70,000 clones, roughly four fifths found once; its top ten account for 6.3%. With 2 bases removed from V and 11 bases from J, the gap between germline ends came to 15 bases. CDR1 is MNHEY and CDR2 is SVGAGI in the germline V gene. The CDR3 runs to 13 residues. As for this clone: What it binds is not known.

This TCR derives from a man in his fifties or sixties in good health and CMV-seronegative. Sequenced: PBMCs. The chain joins TRBV6-5 to TRBJ1-1; D not certain. The CDR3 protein is CASSYEGKSLAFF. CDR3 DNA sequence: TGTGCCAGCAGTTACGAGGGAAAGTCTTTGGCTTTCTTT.